These T cell receptor beta chains were read from a single sample in a study of Graves' ophthalmopathy and Graves' hyperthyroidism. TCRdb recomputed calls from the multiplex PCR reads with MiXCR, one row per CDR3 protein. There are 500,000 to 700,000 distinct CDR3 sequences in the sample; roughly 20% occur only once, and about 6.6% lies in the top ten. Sequencing was done on a sample of peripheral blood. The receptors here all came from a woman aged 18-29 years with stable Graves' hyperthyroidism. Some clones in this sample may be carry-over from other donors' samples. Each CDR3 is given with its conserved first and last residue. The D gene is left open where the match is weak. Size tells how often a clone was seen (once, few, many) or the class of an expanded clone, and some rows leave it out.

V: TRBV6-5
J: TRBJ2-7
size: few
D: .
length: 13
DNA: TGTGCCAGCAGTTACCCCGTAGGGCACGAGCAGTACTTC
CDR3: CASSYPVGHEQYF

V: TRBV5-1
J: TRBJ2-2
size: many
D: TRBD2
length: 15
DNA: TGCGCCAGCAGCCCCGTAGCGGGAGCGGGCGGGGAGCTGTTTTTT
CDR3: CASSPVAGAGGELFF

V: TRBV30
J: TRBJ1-6
size: .
D: .
length: 13
DNA: TGTGCCTGGACGTGGGACAACAATTCACCCCTCCACTTT
CDR3: CAWTWDNNSPLHF

V: TRBV15
J: TRBJ2-7
size: .
D: TRBD1
length: 14
DNA: TGTGCCACCACTCCCGGGACAGATGGTTACGAGCAGTACTTC
CDR3: CATTPGTDGYEQYF

V: TRBV5-1
J: TRBJ2-5
size: many
D: .
length: 17
DNA: TGCGCCAGCAGCTTGGGTGTGGCGGGGGCGCTCCAAGAGACCCAGTACTTC
CDR3: CASSLGVAGALQETQYF

V: TRBV11-2
J: TRBJ1-6
size: many
D: .
length: 16
DNA: TGTGCCAGCAGCTCCCTCAGAGGGCAGGGCAATTCACCCCTCCACTTT
CDR3: CASSSLRGQGNSPLHF

V: TRBV2
J: TRBJ1-1
size: few
D: .
length: 15
DNA: TGTGCCAGCAGTGCGACACAGGGTCCGAACACTGAAGCTTTCTTT
CDR3: CASSATQGPNTEAFF

V: TRBV20-1
J: TRBJ2-7
size: .
D: TRBD1
length: 13
DNA: TGCAGCGTTCAACAGGGGGCTGATTACGAGCAGTACTTC
CDR3: CSVQQGADYEQYF

V: TRBV12-3/TRBV12-4
J: TRBJ2-5
size: many
D: .
length: 13
DNA: TGTGCCAGCAGTTTTGTCGACGGAGAGACCCAGTACTTC
CDR3: CASSFVDGETQYF

V: TRBV4-1
J: TRBJ2-5
size: few
D: .
length: 16
DNA: TGCGCCAGCAGCCTCCTAGGAGGGGGGGCCGGAGAGACCCAGTACTTC
CDR3: CASSLLGGGAGETQYF

V: TRBV11-2
J: TRBJ1-3
size: once
D: .
length: 16
DNA: TGTGCCAGCAGCTCGGAAGGGGCTCAATCGGGAAACACCATATATTTT
CDR3: CASSSEGAQSGNTIYF

V: TRBV11-2
J: TRBJ1-2
size: .
D: .
length: 18
DNA: TGTGCCAGCAGCTTAGGAACCCCTGTAGGGGTAGCTAACTATGGCTACACCTTC
CDR3: CASSLGTPVGVANYGYTF

V: TRBV12-3/TRBV12-4
J: TRBJ2-7
size: .
D: .
length: 14
DNA: TGTGCCTGCACCCAGTCCGGCAGAGCTGGCGAGCAGTACTTC
CDR3: CACTQSGRAGEQYF

V: TRBV7-8
J: TRBJ2-7
size: few
D: .
length: 17
DNA: TGTGCCAGCAGCGCGAATGGACTAACAATGTACTACTACGAGCAGTACTTC
CDR3: CASSANGLTMYYYEQYF

V: TRBV28
J: TRBJ2-7
size: many
D: TRBD2
length: 17
DNA: TGTGCCAGCAGTCCTCCCGGCTTAGCGGGAGGGTCCTACGAGCAGTACTTC
CDR3: CASSPPGLAGGSYEQYF

V: TRBV2
J: TRBJ2-2
size: .
D: .
length: 16
DNA: TGTGCCAGCAGTGAAGATGGGGACCGGGGCGCCGGGGAGCTGTTTTTT
CDR3: CASSEDGDRGAGELFF

V: TRBV7-7
J: TRBJ2-5
size: many
D: .
length: 14
DNA: TGTGCTAGCAGCCCTTATATGCCCGAAGAGACCCAGTACTTC
CDR3: CASSPYMPEETQYF

V: TRBV6-2/TRBV6-3
J: TRBJ1-2
size: many
D: TRBD1
length: 14
DNA: TGTGCCAGCAGTCGGACAGGGGGTTTCTATGGCTACACCTTC
CDR3: CASSRTGGFYGYTF

V: TRBV11-1
J: TRBJ2-7
size: many
D: TRBD2
length: 15
DNA: TGTGCCAGCAGCTTTTCCGGGAGGTCCATCTACGAGCAGTACTTC
CDR3: CASSFSGRSIYEQYF

V: TRBV4-3
J: TRBJ1-5
size: .
D: .
length: 15
DNA: TGCGCCAGCAGCCAAGATGCGGGGGACGGTCAGCCCCAGCATTTT
CDR3: CASSQDAGDGQPQHF

V: TRBV18
J: TRBJ1-2
size: few
D: TRBD1
length: 16
DNA: TGTGCCAGCTCACCTTTCGTGGGACAGGGGACCCATGGCTACACCTTC
CDR3: CASSPFVGQGTHGYTF

V: TRBV6-4
J: TRBJ2-7
size: .
D: TRBD1
length: 17
DNA: TGTGCCAGCAGTACTCCGGGACAGGGGGCGCAGGGCTACGAGCAGTACTTC
CDR3: CASSTPGQGAQGYEQYF

V: TRBV5-1
J: TRBJ1-1
size: many
D: TRBD1
length: 17
DNA: TGCGCCAGCAGCCCAACCCCTCGGGACAGGGGGAACACTGAAGCTTTCTTT
CDR3: CASSPTPRDRGNTEAFF

V: TRBV12-3/TRBV12-4
J: TRBJ1-2
size: many
D: .
length: 14
DNA: TGTGCCAGCAGTTTAGGACGGACGAACTATGGCTACACCTTC
CDR3: CASSLGRTNYGYTF

V: TRBV10-3
J: TRBJ2-2
size: few
D: TRBD1
length: 16
DNA: TGTGCCATCAATCCACGTTCCGGGACAGGGATCGGGGAGCTGTTTTTT
CDR3: CAINPRSGTGIGELFF

V: TRBV20-1
J: TRBJ1-5
size: many
D: TRBD1
length: 16
DNA: TGCAGTGCTAGAGATCCGAGACAGGGAGATGGTCAGCCCCAGCATTTT
CDR3: CSARDPRQGDGQPQHF

V: TRBV27
J: TRBJ2-5
size: .
D: .
length: 12
DNA: TGTGCCAGCAGTACAGGGTCAGAGACCCAGTACTTC
CDR3: CASSTGSETQYF

V: TRBV25-1
J: TRBJ2-5
size: .
D: .
length: 15
DNA: TGTGCCAGCAGTGAACAAGACACCACCCAAGAGACCCAGTACTTC
CDR3: CASSEQDTTQETQYF

V: TRBV9
J: TRBJ2-7
size: many
D: TRBD1
length: 15
DNA: TGTGCCAGCAGCCCCACCGGGACAGGGGCCCACGAGCAGTACTTC
CDR3: CASSPTGTGAHEQYF

V: TRBV25-1
J: TRBJ2-2
size: .
D: .
length: 15
DNA: TGTGCCAGCAGTGTCGGACTGGAAGGGGCCGGGGAGCTGTTTTTT
CDR3: CASSVGLEGAGELFF

V: TRBV18
J: TRBJ1-1
size: many
D: .
length: 13
DNA: TGTGCCAGCTCACCAGGGCCGGGCACTGAAGCTTTCTTT
CDR3: CASSPGPGTEAFF

V: TRBV27
J: TRBJ2-2
size: many
D: .
length: 14
DNA: TGTGCCAGCAGCTTTGAAGTGAACACCGGGGAGCTGTTTTTT
CDR3: CASSFEVNTGELFF

V: TRBV18
J: TRBJ2-7
size: few
D: .
length: 15
DNA: TGTGCCAGCTCAAGTAAACGGGAAGGAGGGTACGAGCAGTACTTC
CDR3: CASSSKREGGYEQYF

V: TRBV27
J: TRBJ2-2
size: .
D: .
length: 17
DNA: TGTGCCAGCAGCCTACCGAACAGGGCAGGGGACACCGGGGAGCTGTTTTTT
CDR3: CASSLPNRAGDTGELFF

V: TRBV6-1
J: TRBJ2-7
size: few
D: TRBD2
length: 12
DNA: TGTGCCGGGGGGGGTATGCCATACGAGCAGTACTTC
CDR3: CAGGGMPYEQYF

V: TRBV5-1
J: TRBJ2-7
size: many
D: TRBD2
length: 16
DNA: TGCGCCAGCAACGCCGGGACTAGCGGGTCGTCCTACGAGCAGTACTTC
CDR3: CASNAGTSGSSYEQYF

V: TRBV28
J: TRBJ2-2
size: many
D: .
length: 14
DNA: TGTGCCAGCAGTCCCGGGGGTCACACCGGGGAGCTGTTTTTT
CDR3: CASSPGGHTGELFF

V: TRBV12-3/TRBV12-4
J: TRBJ1-1
size: many
D: TRBD1
length: 20
DNA: TGTGCCAGCAGTTTAGAGGAGACAGGGTTTATGTCCCTTCTTAACACTGAAGCTTTCTTT
CDR3: CASSLEETGFMSLLNTEAFF

V: TRBV24-1
J: TRBJ1-5
size: .
D: .
length: 13
DNA: TGTGCCACCGGCGCGTCAAGCAATCAGCCCCAGCATTTT
CDR3: CATGASSNQPQHF

V: TRBV6-5
J: TRBJ1-2
size: many
D: .
length: 12
DNA: TGTGCCAGCAGTAACAGTTTCTATGGCTACACCTTC
CDR3: CASSNSFYGYTF

V: TRBV28
J: TRBJ2-7
size: .
D: TRBD1
length: 14
DNA: TGTGCCAGCAGTTTATGGAGGACAGGTAGTGAGCAGTACTTC
CDR3: CASSLWRTGSEQYF

V: TRBV27
J: TRBJ2-5
size: few
D: .
length: 15
DNA: TGTGCCAGCAGTTTATTCTATCCCATAGGGGAGACCCAGTACTTC
CDR3: CASSLFYPIGETQYF